Shown below are 30 T cell receptor beta chains from a single sample sequenced in a study of shared clonotypes between healthy human individuals. Using immunoSEQ multiplex PCR, the repertoire was profiled, and TCRdb retains in-frame clones only, with some absent. The data contain 2,100,000 or so clones, 90% to 97% of them seen just once; the ten biggest clones take up around 0.13%. The sample consisted of naive CD4+ T cells sorted from blood. Regarding subset: CD45RA+ positively selected. The receptors stem from a man younger than 35 in good health.

This clone was picked up one time. The same CDR3 is also encoded by other DNA sequences in this sample. The genes are TRBV28 and TRBJ2-7; TRBD2 is a possible D gene (5 bases). V lost 5 bases and J 7 bases, leaving 6 bases between the germline ends. This CDR3 has 10 residues. Germline V gene lookup returns CDR1 MDHEN and CDR2 SYDVKM. The CDR3 sequence: CASSRTEQYF. The CDR3, as DNA: TGTGCCAGCAGTCGGACTGAGCAGTACTTC.

CDR3: CASSPRDYSFVGELFF. The CDR3 DNA follows: TGTGCCAGCAGCCCCCGGGACTACTCTTTTGTCGGGGAGCTGTTTTTT. The chain links TRBV13 to TRBJ2-2, with TRBD2 matching 7 bases. The J segment lost 7 bases and the V segment lost 5 bases, leaving 13 bases of the junction unmatched. CDR3 length: 16 amino acids. Germline CDR1 reads PRHDT; CDR2 reads FYEKMQ (reference sequence).

The V call is TRBV7-9, the J call TRBJ1-2, with D tentatively TRBD1 (5 bases). This CDR3 has 18 amino acids. V lost 0 bases and J 4 bases, leaving 21 bases between the germline ends. CDR1 SEHNR and CDR2 FQNEAQ come from the germline V gene (reference sequence). The CDR3 DNA reads as TGTGCCAGCAGCTTAGCCCTCGGGGGTAGTCCCTTAGGCTATGGCTACACCTTC. Protein sequence: CASSLALGGSPLGYGYTF.

V is TRBV7-2 and J is TRBJ1-1; a weak D match, TRBD1 (6 bases). CDR1 SGHTA and CDR2 FQGNSA come from the germline V gene. Trimming removed 4 bases from V and 11 bases from J, with 14 bases in between. CDR3 length: 12 residues. Here the CDR3 DNA reads TGTGCCAGCAGCTCCGTCGACAGGATCGCTTTCTTT. The encoded protein is CASSSVDRIAFF.

This clone was observed once. The chain has TRBV2 and TRBJ1-5, with TRBD1 as a possible D gene (5 bases). Germline V lookup: CDR1 SNHLY, CDR2 FYNNEI. The CDR3 runs to 14 residues. Trimming shortened V by 4 bases and J by 5 bases, and 12 bases separated the two germline ends. The CDR3 region has the DNA TGTGCCAGCAGTGGAGGAGGGGCCGATCAGCCCCAGCATTTT. It encodes CASSGGGADQPQHF.

This chain links TRBV25-1 with TRBJ1-4; D perhaps matches TRBD1 (6 bases). V lost 8 bases, J lost 1 base, and 14 bases lay in between. Germline V gives CDR1 MGHDK, CDR2 SYGVNS. The CDR3 spans 15 residues. This CDR3 reads CASALAGQTNEKLFF. The CDR3 bases are TGTGCCAGCGCCTTAGCGGGACAAACTAATGAAAAACTGTTTTTT.

This clone appeared once. The chain couples TRBV4-2 to TRBJ2-5, with TRBD1 identical over 9 bases. V was clipped by 0 bases and J by 1 base; unmatched bases: 9. The CDR3 runs 18 residues. CDR1 is LGHNA, CDR2 YNFKEQ, per germline. The CDR3 sequence: CASSQDRWLQGAQETQYF. DNA of the CDR3: TGTGCCAGCAGCCAAGATCGCTGGCTACAGGGGGCCCAAGAGACCCAGTACTTC.

This clone was observed a few times. V and J are TRBV2 and TRBJ2-1; 10 bases align to TRBD2. Germline assignment: CDR1 SNHLY and CDR2 FYNNEI. CDR3 length: 13 residues. Trimming removed 6 bases from V and 12 bases from J; junction bases left unmatched: 8. In DNA, the CDR3 is TGTGCCAGCAGCGCTAGCGGGGGTCTTGCGCAGTTCTTC. This gives the protein CASSASGGLAQFF.

The gene calls are TRBV4-1 and TRBJ2-1; TRBD2 might be the D (6 bases). CDR3 length equals 15 residues. Trimming shortened V by 1 base and J by 5 bases, and 12 bases separated the two germline ends. Per the germline V gene, CDR1 is MGHRA and CDR2 is YSYEKL. The CDR3 DNA reads as TGCGCCAGCAGCCAAGTACACGGCGGGAACAATGAGCAGTTCTTC. It encodes CASSQVHGGNNEQFF.

This clone was detected once. The genes are TRBV28 and TRBJ1-1, with unresolved D. Trimming took 4 bases from V and 0 from J, leaving 9 bases between them. The CDR3 is 14 residues long. Germline lookup yields CDR1 MDHEN and CDR2 SYDVKM. Here the CDR3 DNA reads TGTGCCAGCAGTTCCCCCCGGATGAACACTGAAGCTTTCTTT. It yields the protein CASSSPRMNTEAFF.

The V call is TRBV5-5, the J call TRBJ2-7; 10 bases align to TRBD1. CDR3 length: 15 residues. Germline V gives CDR1 SGHKS, CDR2 YYEKEE (reference sequence). The V and J ends lost 2 bases and 6 bases, in that order; junction bases with no gene match: 8. This CDR3 reads CASSFLGQGDGEQYF. DNA for the CDR3: TGTGCCAGCAGCTTTCTTGGACAGGGGGACGGCGAGCAGTACTTC.

In DNA, the CDR3 is TGCGCCAGCAGCTTTACATTAGCGGGAGGGGTCACAGATACGCAGTATTTT. It translates to CASSFTLAGGVTDTQYF. The V and J genes are TRBV5-1 and TRBJ2-3; 11 bases line up with TRBD2. After removal of 2 bases from V and 2 bases from J, the junction contained 7 bases not matched to a gene. There are 17 residues in the CDR3. Germline values: CDR1 SGHRS, CDR2 YFSETQ. The full variable domain, in which reference TRBV5-1 and TRBJ2-3 provide the parts outside the CDR3, is KAGVTQTPRYLIKTRGQQVTLSCSPISGHRSVSWYQQTPGQGLQFLFEYFSETQRNKGNFPGRFSGRQFSNSRSEMNVSTLELGDSALYLCASSFTLAGGVTDTQYFGPGTRLTVL.

The chain is built from TRBV6-1 and TRBJ1-6; TRBD1 matches at 7 bases. After removal of 3 bases from V and 6 bases from J, the junction contained 2 bases not matched to a gene. Germline assignment: CDR1 MNHNS and CDR2 SASEGT. The CDR3 is 14 residues long. DNA of the CDR3: TGTGCCAGCAGTGAGCGACAGGGTAATTCACCCCTCCACTTT. Protein product: CASSERQGNSPLHF.

This clone was recorded once. Other DNA sequences in the same sample also yield this CDR3. The CDR3 DNA follows: TGTGCCAGCAGCTCCTTAGCGGGAGGCCCCTACAATGAGCAGTTCTTC. Translated, it gives CASSSLAGGPYNEQFF. The chain couples TRBV11-2 to TRBJ2-1, with TRBD2 matching over 10 bases. J gave up 2 bases and V 4 bases, and 5 bases lay outside the gene matches. CDR3 length: 16 amino acids. Per the germline V gene, CDR1 is SGHAT and CDR2 is FQNNGV.

V is TRBV7-2 and J is TRBJ2-7, with 16 nucleotides matching TRBD2. In germline, CDR1 is SGHTA, CDR2 FQGNSA. Germline trimming cut 5 bases from V and 1 base from J; bases unmatched to any gene: 5. This CDR3 has 17 residues. The CDR3 reads CASSMGLAGGPSYEQYF. The CDR3 nucleotides are TGTGCCAGCAGCATGGGACTAGCGGGGGGGCCTTCCTACGAGCAGTACTTC. Full variable domain (outside the CDR3, taken from reference TRBV7-2 and TRBJ2-7): GAGVSQSPSNKVTEKGKDVELRCDPISGHTALYWYRQSLGQGLEFLIYFQGNSAPDKSGLPSDRFSAERTGGSVSTLTIQRTQQEDSAVYLCASSMGLAGGPSYEQYFGPGTRLTVT.

A word on this clone: Different DNA sequences within this sample yield the same CDR3. The chain links TRBV6-5 to TRBJ1-2, with D hard to call. Looked up from germline, CDR1 is MNHEY and CDR2 is SVGAGI. This CDR3 spans 11 amino acids. The V end was cut by 5 bases, the J end by 5 bases, with 6 bases between. Here the CDR3 reads CASSPGYGYTF. CDR3 nucleotide sequence: TGTGCCAGCAGTCCGGGGTATGGCTACACCTTC.

This clone appeared a single time. This chain connects TRBV5-1 to TRBJ2-7; D unclear. V was cut by 0 bases and J by 7 bases, with 20 bases left in between. The germline gives CDR1 SGHRS, CDR2 YFSETQ. The CDR3 runs 16 residues. CDR3 region: CASSLAGAIQGGEQYF. Written as DNA, the CDR3 is TGCGCCAGCAGCTTGGCCGGAGCCATCCAAGGTGGGGAGCAGTACTTC.

The gene calls are TRBV6-6 and TRBJ2-7; TRBD1 aligns across 9 bases. Germline trimming cut 7 bases from V and 5 bases from J; bases unmatched to any gene: 9. Looked up from germline, CDR1 is MNHNY and CDR2 is SVGAGI (reference sequence). The CDR3 contains 14 residues. The CDR3 protein is CASTTGTGRNEQYF. In nucleotides, the CDR3 is TGTGCCAGCACTACCGGGACAGGGCGGAACGAGCAGTACTTC.

CDR3 bases: TGTGCCAGCAGTCCCTGGACAGGGTTAAGCGAGCAGTACTTC. This codes for CASSPWTGLSEQYF. The V and J genes are TRBV27 and TRBJ2-7, with 8 bases identical to TRBD1. The junction had 9 bases not matched to a gene; V was cut back by 5 bases and J by 6 bases. The CDR3 extends over 14 amino acids. Germline V lookup: CDR1 MNHEY, CDR2 SMNVEV (reference sequence).

This chain joins TRBV29-1 and TRBJ1-1; D is uncertain. Between the trimmed V and J ends, which lost 3 bases and 0 bases, there was a span of 8 bases. CDR3 length: 13 residues. CDR1 and CDR2 (germline): SQVTM, ANQGSEA. CDR3 nucleotides: TGCAGCGTTGACAGGAACATGAACACTGAAGCTTTCTTT. Translation gives CSVDRNMNTEAFF.

Note on this clone: This same CDR3 is encoded by further DNA sequences in the sample. The chain carries TRBV10-1 and TRBJ1-1; D call uncertain. CDR1 is WNHNN, CDR2 SYGVQD, per germline (reference sequence). Trimming shortened V by 0 bases and J by 1 base, and 6 bases separated the two germline ends. CDR3 length: 14 residues. The CDR3 DNA follows: TGCGCCAGCAGTGAGTCGGCAGGGAACACTGAAGCTTTCTTT. It yields the protein CASSESAGNTEAFF.

The V and J genes are TRBV30 and TRBJ1-5; possible D gene TRBD1, 5 bases. Germline CDR1 and CDR2: GTSNPN and SVGIG (reference sequence). The CDR3 is 14 residues long. Trimming took 8 bases from V and 6 from J, leaving 20 bases between them. This CDR3 reads CALKGRAGGQPQHF. CDR3 sequence (DNA): TGTGCCCTAAAGGGGAGGGCGGGAGGTCAGCCCCAGCATTTT.

This CDR3 is CASSRDSGQETQYF. The CDR3 coding sequence is TGTGCCAGCAGTCGGGACAGTGGCCAAGAGACCCAGTACTTC. This rearrangement joins TRBV2 to TRBJ2-5; TRBD1 matches at 7 bases. The V and J ends lost 5 bases and 1 base, in that order; junction bases with no gene match: 4. Germline-derived CDR1 and CDR2 are SNHLY and FYNNEI. The CDR3 consists of 14 residues.

The rearrangement uses TRBV6-5 and TRBJ2-7; no clear D gene. Germline V gene data show CDR1 as MNHEY and CDR2 as SVGAGI. The CDR3 is 11 residues long. The V end lost 8 bases, the J end lost 4 bases, and 9 bases lay between the germline ends. The CDR3 sequence: CASPPLYEQYF. The CDR3 DNA is TGTGCCAGCCCCCCCCTTTACGAGCAGTACTTC.

V usage is TRBV10-2 and J usage is TRBJ2-7; D remains ambiguous. CDR1 and CDR2 from the germline V gene are WSHSY and SAAADI. V dropped 4 bases and J dropped 0 bases, with 4 bases sitting between them. This CDR3 comprises 12 residues. The CDR3 here is CASSGGSYEQYF. The CDR3 DNA reads TGCGCCAGCAGTGGTGGCTCCTACGAGCAGTACTTC.

V gene TRBV5-1 combines with J gene TRBJ2-1, with 8 bases identical to TRBD2. Per the germline V gene, CDR1 is SGHRS and CDR2 is YFSETQ. The CDR3 loop spans 16 amino acids. Trimming removed 4 bases from V and 5 bases from J; junction bases left unmatched: 11. The CDR3: CASSPIAGLPNNEQFF. CDR3 bases: TGCGCCAGCAGCCCCATAGCGGGGCTTCCCAACAATGAGCAGTTCTTC.

V and J are TRBV11-2 and TRBJ2-1; maybe TRBD2 (7 bases). This CDR3 has 15 residues. V was shortened by 5 bases and J by 7 bases, with 18 bases between the two germline ends. Germline CDR1 reads SGHAT; CDR2 reads FQNNGV. CDR3 region: CASSVVGGPSNEQFF. CDR3 sequence (DNA): TGTGCCAGCAGCGTCGTCGGGGGGCCGTCTAATGAGCAGTTCTTC.

The chain employs TRBV5-1 and TRBJ2-1, with 14 nucleotides matching TRBD2. Germline V gives CDR1 SGHRS, CDR2 YFSETQ. CDR3 length: 20 residues. V was clipped by 2 bases and J by 3 bases; unmatched bases: 13. CDR3 DNA: TGCGCCAGCAGCTTAGGCCAGTTGACTAGCGGGAGGGCCGGCTACAATGAGCAGTTCTTC. Protein product: CASSLGQLTSGRAGYNEQFF.

V usage is TRBV10-1 and J usage is TRBJ2-2; a weak D match, TRBD1 (6 bases). CDR3 length: 14 amino acids. Germline-derived CDR1 and CDR2 are WNHNN and SYGVQD (reference sequence). V was cut by 5 bases and J by 7 bases, with 14 bases left in between. The CDR3, as DNA: TGCGCCAGCAGTTCTGCACAGGGCAGCGGGGAGCTGTTTTTT. The encoded protein is CASSSAQGSGELFF.

This chain uses TRBV7-9 with TRBJ2-2, with 13 bases aligning to TRBD2. Trimming removed 5 bases from V and 5 bases from J; junction bases left unmatched: 5. This CDR3 spans 16 amino acids. Germline values: CDR1 SEHNR, CDR2 FQNEAQ (reference sequence). CDR3 sequence: CASSLGLAGETGELFF. The CDR3 bases are TGTGCCAGCAGCCTAGGACTAGCGGGAGAAACCGGGGAGCTGTTTTTT.